The 21 T cell receptor beta chains in this list originate from one sample, sequenced in a study of blood T cell repertoires in COVID-19. Produced via immunoSEQ multiplex PCR; TCRdb's table is partial and in-frame only. This table has 350,000 to 400,000 clones, 70% to 90% appearing once. Sequencing was performed on peripheral blood. All receptors derive from an older woman with COVID-19, enrolled during active disease.

The rearrangement links TRBV12-1 to TRBJ2-1; the tabulated D call, TRBD1, remains unverified against the DNA. TRBV12-1 is a listed pseudogene. The CDR3 has 16 residues. CDR3 nucleotide sequence: TGTGCCAGCAGCCCCTCGGGGGACAGGGTGGAAAATGAGCAGTTCTTC. Translation gives CASSPSGDRVENEQFF.

The chain carries TRBV2 and TRBJ2-1; 15 bases align to TRBD2. The CDR3 spans 15 residues. Germline trimming cut 6 bases from V and 9 bases from J; bases unmatched to any gene: 6. Looked up from germline, CDR1 is SNHLY and CDR2 is FYNNEI. This CDR3 reads CASRPGLAGGGEQFF. In DNA form, the CDR3 reads TGTGCCAGCAGACCGGGACTAGCGGGGGGAGGTGAGCAGTTCTTC.

CDR3 sequence reads: CASSWGWARGTHQETQYF. DNA of the CDR3: TGCGCCAGCAGCTGGGGGTGGGCGCGGGGGACACACCAAGAGACCCAGTACTTC. The chain has TRBV5-1 and TRBJ2-5; perhaps TRBD2 as D (7 bases). Trimming cost V 3 bases and J 0 bases, with 21 bases left between them. In germline, CDR1 is SGHRS, CDR2 YFSETQ. The CDR3 covers 18 residues.

This chain joins TRBV29-1 and TRBJ2-1; D is ambiguous. CDR3 length: 12 amino acids. Germline CDR1 is SQVTM and CDR2 is ANQGSEA. Trimming left V 5 bases short and J 7 bases short, with 12 bases between. As DNA, the CDR3 is TGCAGCGTTCTGAGCGCCGTAAATGAGCAGTTCTTC. Its protein is CSVLSAVNEQFF.

In this sample, this clone turned up a few times. The chain employs TRBV10-1 and TRBJ1-1; 9 bases align to TRBD1. There are 13 residues in the CDR3. From germline, CDR1 is WNHNN and CDR2 SYGVQD (reference sequence). Trimming removed 6 bases from V and 1 base from J; junction bases left unmatched: 0. As DNA, the CDR3 is TGCGCCAGCAGGGACAGGGGGAACACTGAAGCTTTCTTT. This codes for CASRDRGNTEAFF.

The V call is TRBV7-7, the J call TRBJ2-7; D remains ambiguous. The CDR3 is 13 residues long. V lost 3 bases and J lost 3, with 9 bases in between. The V gene's germline CDR1 is SSHAT and CDR2 FNYEAQ (reference sequence). CDR3 DNA sequence: TGTGCCAGCAGCTTCGCAGAAAACTACGAGCAGTACTTC. It is translated as CASSFAENYEQYF.

The chain employs TRBV7-3 and TRBJ2-7, with a weak D call TRBD2 (5 bases). V lost 0 bases and J 2 bases, leaving 11 bases between the germline ends. Germline CDR1 is SGHTA and CDR2 is FQGTGA. This CDR3 has 15 residues. The CDR3 protein is CASSLTHGLPYEQYF. CDR3 in DNA: TGTGCCAGCAGCTTAACCCACGGACTGCCCTACGAGCAGTACTTC.

The CDR3 here is CASSSRPAADTQYF. In nucleotides, the CDR3 is TGTGCCAGCAGCTCAAGGCCCGCGGCAGATACGCAGTATTTT. The rearrangement uses TRBV5-4 and TRBJ2-3; D remains ambiguous. The length of the CDR3 is 14 residues. Trimming cost V 3 bases and J 4 bases, with 12 bases left between them. Germline assignment: CDR1 SGHNT and CDR2 YYREEE (reference sequence). The variable domain in full, with the rest retrieved from reference TRBV5-4 and TRBJ2-3, is ETGVTQSPTHLIKTRGQQVTLRCSSQSGHNTVSWYQQALGQGPQFIFQYYREEENGRGNFPPRFSGLQFPNYSSELNVNALELDDSALYLCASSSRPAADTQYFGPGTRLTVL.

As to this clone: This sample also contains other DNA sequences that code for the same CDR3. The V gene is TRBV3-1 (or the pseudogene TRBV3-2), the J gene TRBJ2-3; 9 positions match TRBD2. Trimming at V came to 1 base and at J to 0 bases, leaving 2 bases not matched to a gene. Germline V gene sequence: CDR1 LGHDT, CDR2 YNNKEL (reference sequence). There are 16 residues in the CDR3. The CDR3 sequence: CASSQGLAGSTDTQYF. CDR3 sequence (DNA): TGTGCCAGCAGCCAAGGGCTAGCGGGGAGCACAGATACGCAGTATTTT.

This clone has only one observation. V and J are TRBV6-2 or TRBV6-3 and TRBJ1-2, with a possible D match to TRBD1 (5 bases). V was clipped by 5 bases and J by 4 bases, with 11 bases between them. CDR1 MNHEY and CDR2 SVGEGT come from the germline V gene. CDR3 length: 13 residues. The CDR3 DNA sequence: TGTGCCAGCAGTACCGACAGCGCCTATGGCTACACCTTC. Protein product: CASSTDSAYGYTF.

This clone was seen repeatedly, ten times or more. The chain carries TRBV19 and TRBJ2-7, with 13 bases identical to TRBD2. CDR1 LNHDA and CDR2 SQIVND come from the germline V gene (reference sequence). The CDR3 has 17 residues. The junction had 8 bases not matched to a gene; V was cut back by 3 bases and J by 3 bases. The CDR3 is CASSIRGLAGQIYEQYF. CDR3 in DNA: TGTGCCAGTAGTATTAGGGGACTAGCGGGGCAGATCTACGAGCAGTACTTC.

This chain joins TRBV30 and TRBJ1-1, with D maybe TRBD1 (5 bases). The CDR3 sequence is 14 residues long. Germline CDR1 and CDR2: GTSNPN and SVGIG (reference sequence). The V end was cut by 0 bases, the J end by 6 bases, with 14 bases between. The CDR3 region is CAWSVNRGTAEAFF. The CDR3 DNA reads TGTGCCTGGAGTGTAAATAGGGGTACAGCTGAAGCTTTCTTT.

The chain uses TRBV30 and TRBJ2-5, with D possibly matching TRBD1 (6 bases). Trimming took 0 bases from V and 9 from J, leaving 11 bases between them. The germline V gene encodes CDR1 GTSNPN and CDR2 SVGIG (reference sequence). The length of the CDR3 is 12 residues. The CDR3 DNA reads as TGTGCCTGGAGTGTACTTTCAGGGGCCCAGTACTTC. It encodes CAWSVLSGAQYF.

CDR3 amino acids: CASSQSLAGQYF. In DNA, the CDR3 is TGTGCCAGCAGCCAAAGTTTAGCGGGGCAGTACTTC. This chain links TRBV3-1 (or the pseudogene TRBV3-2) with TRBJ2-7, with 7 bases aligning to TRBD2. V lost 2 bases, J lost 9 bases, and 4 bases stayed unmatched. CDR3 length: 12 residues. CDR1 LGHDT and CDR2 YNNKEL come from the germline V gene (reference sequence).

The CDR3 loop is CASSQQTETGELFF. For the CDR3, the DNA is TGCGCCAGCAGCCAACAGACAGAGACCGGGGAGCTGTTTTTT. The rearrangement joins TRBV4-3 to TRBJ2-2; maybe TRBD1 (5 bases). CDR3 size: 14 residues. Trimming left V 2 bases short and J 5 bases short, with 9 bases between. Germline lookup yields CDR1 LGHNA and CDR2 YSLEER.

This sequence joins TRBV20-1 and TRBJ1-2; 9 nucleotides agree with TRBD1. CDR1 is DFQATT, CDR2 SNEGSKA, per germline (reference sequence). The CDR3 has 14 amino acids. J gave up 7 bases and V 3 bases, and 9 bases lay outside the gene matches. The CDR3 DNA follows: TGCAGTGCTAGTGCCGGACAGGGGAGATTTGGCTACACCTTC. Translation gives CSASAGQGRFGYTF.

This clone was counted ten times or more. The chain recombines TRBV7-3 with TRBJ1-2; 7 bases align to TRBD1. The CDR3 loop spans 13 amino acids. V lost 5 bases, J lost 8 bases, and 8 bases stayed unmatched. Germline assignment: CDR1 SGHTA and CDR2 FQGTGA. Here the CDR3 DNA reads TGTGCCAGCAGCCCCCCGACAGGGTCCGGCTACACCTTC. It encodes CASSPPTGSGYTF.

This clone showed up just a few times. Other nucleotide sequences in the sample specify the same CDR3. V and J are TRBV19 and TRBJ1-2, with TRBD1 matching 7 bases. Germline V CDR1 and CDR2: LNHDA, SQIVND (reference sequence). The CDR3 contains 13 residues. V trimming: 2 bases; J trimming: 3 bases; junction bases outside the gene matches: 0. The CDR3 region is CASSIQGDYGYTF. The CDR3 coding sequence is TGTGCCAGTAGTATACAGGGGGACTATGGCTACACCTTC. The full variable domain, completed using reference TRBV19 and TRBJ1-2, is DGGITQSPKYLFRKEGQNVTLSCEQNLNHDAMYWYRQDPGQGLRLIYYSQIVNDFQKGDIAEGYSVSREKKESFPLTVTSAQKNPTAFYLCASSIQGDYGYTFGSGTRLTVV.

In the case of this clone: Within the sample, other DNA sequences also encode this same CDR3. This chain joins TRBV5-1 and TRBJ2-7; D unclear. The CDR3 extends over 13 amino acids. V lost 2 bases, J lost 0 bases, and 6 bases lay in between. The germline V gene encodes CDR1 SGHRS and CDR2 YFSETQ. Here the CDR3 DNA reads TGCGCCAGCAGCTTCGGTAGCTCCTACGAGCAGTACTTC. Translation gives CASSFGSSYEQYF.

The sample holds one count of this clone. V and J are TRBV5-1 and TRBJ2-3; a weak D match, TRBD1 (5 bases). Germline V lookup: CDR1 SGHRS, CDR2 YFSETQ. CDR3 size: 12 residues. V was shortened by 6 bases and J by 4 bases, with 9 bases between the two germline ends. The CDR3, as DNA: TGCGCCAGCAATCAAGGGGCAGATACGCAGTATTTT. Protein: CASNQGADTQYF.

This clone turned up a few times. The chain couples TRBV3-1 (or the pseudogene TRBV3-2) to TRBJ2-7, with 8 positions matching TRBD2. CDR1 is LGHDT, CDR2 YNNKEL, per germline (reference sequence). The ends lost 8 bases at V and 9 bases at J; junction bases unmatched: 12. CDR3 length: 13 amino acids. The CDR3 loop reads CASPASGPLRQYF. The CDR3 DNA follows: TGTGCCAGCCCCGCTAGCGGGCCCCTTCGGCAGTACTTC.